This T cell receptor (beta chain) was captured in a study of blood T cell repertoires in COVID-19. Study as a whole: COVID-19 samples collected from the United States, Italy and Spain covered acute and convalescent phases.

This clone was recorded a few times. The authors' processing: Scientists estimated how many nucleated cells there were by amplifying reference gene primers. Assay used: immunoSEQ multiplex PCR; TCRdb lists only in-frame clones, some missing. Clonal size and the V and J genes are those of that table, whereas D and trimming came from the DNA. Among a few hundred thousand clones listed, over 75% were seen once. This receptor was identified in a woman aged 50 to 60 who had recovered from COVID-19. Sample: peripheral blood.

This CDR3 reads CASSPAFGEQYF. The CDR3 region has the DNA TGTGCCAGTAGCCCCGCGTTCGGCGAGCAGTACTTC. This chain uses TRBV19 with TRBJ2-7; the D is unclear. V was cut by 6 bases and J by 6 bases, with 12 bases left in between. Germline CDR1 reads LNHDA; CDR2 reads SQIVND (reference sequence). The CDR3 consists of 12 residues.